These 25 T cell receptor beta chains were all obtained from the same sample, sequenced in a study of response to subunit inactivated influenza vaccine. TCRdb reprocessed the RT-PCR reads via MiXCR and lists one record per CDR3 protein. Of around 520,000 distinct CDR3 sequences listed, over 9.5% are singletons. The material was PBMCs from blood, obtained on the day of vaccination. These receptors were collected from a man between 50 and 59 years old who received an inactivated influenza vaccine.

This CDR3 reads CASSKGGAWEQYF. In nucleotides, the CDR3 is TGCGCCAGCAGTAAAGGGGGCGCGTGGGAGCAGTACTTC. The chain uses TRBV5-1 and TRBJ2-7, with 7 bases that match TRBD1. Unmatched junction bases numbered 9, after V lost 5 bases and J lost 7 bases. CDR3 length: 13 residues. The germline V gene encodes CDR1 SGHRS and CDR2 YFSETQ.

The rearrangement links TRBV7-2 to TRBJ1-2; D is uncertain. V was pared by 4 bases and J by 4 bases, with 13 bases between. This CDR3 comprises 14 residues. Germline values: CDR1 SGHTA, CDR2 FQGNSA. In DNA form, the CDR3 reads TGTGCCAGCAGCTGGAGGCCCAGCTCCTATGGCTACACCTTC. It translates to CASSWRPSSYGYTF.

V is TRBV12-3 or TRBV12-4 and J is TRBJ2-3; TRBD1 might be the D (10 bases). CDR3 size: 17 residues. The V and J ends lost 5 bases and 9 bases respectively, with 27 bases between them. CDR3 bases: TGTGCCAGCAGTCCATCCCCGGGACAGGGGCGGGAGGGCACGCAGTATTTT. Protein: CASSPSPGQGREGTQYF.

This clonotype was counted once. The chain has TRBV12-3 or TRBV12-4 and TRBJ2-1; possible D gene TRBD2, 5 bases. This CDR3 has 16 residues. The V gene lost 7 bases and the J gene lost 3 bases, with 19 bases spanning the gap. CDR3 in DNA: TGTGCCAGCACCCAACCCGACTACACGGACTACAATGAGCAGTTCTTC. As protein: CASTQPDYTDYNEQFF.

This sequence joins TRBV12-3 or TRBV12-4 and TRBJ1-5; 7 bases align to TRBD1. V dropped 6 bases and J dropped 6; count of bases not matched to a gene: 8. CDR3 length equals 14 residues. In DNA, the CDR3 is TGTGCCAGCAGCCAGACAGGGAATAGTCAGCCCCAGCATTTT. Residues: CASSQTGNSQPQHF.

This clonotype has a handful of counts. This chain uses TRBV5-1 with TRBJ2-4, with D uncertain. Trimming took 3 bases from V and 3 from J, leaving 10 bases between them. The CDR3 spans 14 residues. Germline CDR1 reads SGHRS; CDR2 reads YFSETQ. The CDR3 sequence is CASSSVGFKNIQYF. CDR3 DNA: TGCGCCAGCAGCTCGGTCGGATTCAAAAACATTCAGTACTTC.

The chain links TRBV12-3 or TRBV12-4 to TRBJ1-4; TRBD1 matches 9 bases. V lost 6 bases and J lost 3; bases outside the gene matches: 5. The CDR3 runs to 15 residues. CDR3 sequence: CASRPTGGPNEKLFF. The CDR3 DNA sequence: TGTGCCAGCAGGCCAACAGGGGGCCCTAATGAAAAACTGTTTTTT.

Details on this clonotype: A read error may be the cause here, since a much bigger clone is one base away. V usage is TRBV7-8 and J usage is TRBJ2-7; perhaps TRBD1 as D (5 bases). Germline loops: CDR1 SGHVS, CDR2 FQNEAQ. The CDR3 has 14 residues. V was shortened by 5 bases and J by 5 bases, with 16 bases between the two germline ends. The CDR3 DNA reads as TGTGCCAGCAGCAACCGACAGTTAGCTGACGAGCAGTACTTC. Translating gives CASSNRQLADEQYF.

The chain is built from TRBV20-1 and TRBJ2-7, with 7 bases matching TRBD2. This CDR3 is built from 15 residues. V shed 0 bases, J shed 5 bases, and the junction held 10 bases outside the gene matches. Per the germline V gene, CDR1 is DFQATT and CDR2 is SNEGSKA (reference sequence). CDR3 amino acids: CSARDPGSGTNEQYF. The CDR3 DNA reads TGCAGTGCTAGAGATCCTGGGAGCGGGACTAACGAGCAGTACTTC.

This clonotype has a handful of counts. For the CDR3, the DNA is TGTGCCTGGAGTGTACCCGCAGACGCCTACGAGCAGTACTTC. The encoded protein is CAWSVPADAYEQYF. The chain combines TRBV30 with TRBJ2-7; D is undetermined. The germline V gene encodes CDR1 GTSNPN and CDR2 SVGIG (reference sequence). Trimming stripped 0 bases from V and 2 bases from J, with 11 bases between. The CDR3 consists of 14 residues.

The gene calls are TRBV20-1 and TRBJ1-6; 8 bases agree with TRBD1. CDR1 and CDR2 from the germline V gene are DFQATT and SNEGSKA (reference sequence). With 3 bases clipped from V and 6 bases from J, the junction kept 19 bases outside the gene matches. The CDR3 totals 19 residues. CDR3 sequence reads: CSASRSDRGFNYGNSPLHF. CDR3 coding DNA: TGCAGTGCTAGTCGTAGTGACAGGGGTTTCAACTATGGTAATTCACCCCTCCACTTT.

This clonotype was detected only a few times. The CDR3, as DNA: TGTGCCAGCAGCCGAGGAGGGGCCCTGAACACCGGGGAGCTGTTTTTT. Encoded protein: CASSRGGALNTGELFF. The chain combines TRBV7-2 with TRBJ2-2; tentatively, D is TRBD2 (6 bases). The CDR3 is made up of 16 amino acids. Germline V CDR1 and CDR2: SGHTA, FQGNSA. The V and J ends lost 5 bases and 1 base respectively, with 14 bases between them.

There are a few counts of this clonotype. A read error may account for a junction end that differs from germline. This chain's CDR3 is CASSFGSGEEGEHF. CDR3 coding DNA: TGCGCCAGCAGCTTCGGCTCGGGCGAGGAGGGTGAACACTTC. V usage is TRBV5-1 and J usage is TRBJ2-7; weak D call: TRBD2 (6 bases). The CDR3 totals 14 residues. Germline V gene data show CDR1 as SGHRS and CDR2 as YFSETQ.

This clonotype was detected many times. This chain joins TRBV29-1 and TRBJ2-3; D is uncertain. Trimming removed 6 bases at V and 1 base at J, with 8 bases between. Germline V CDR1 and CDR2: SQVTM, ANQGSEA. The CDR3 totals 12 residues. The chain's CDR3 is CSVVRGTDTQYF. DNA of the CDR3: TGCAGCGTAGTACGCGGCACAGATACGCAGTATTTT.

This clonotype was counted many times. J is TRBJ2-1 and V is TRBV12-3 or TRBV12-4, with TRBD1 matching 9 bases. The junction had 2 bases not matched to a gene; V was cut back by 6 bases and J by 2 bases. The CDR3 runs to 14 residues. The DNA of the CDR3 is TGTGCCAGCAGGGGGACAGGGACCTACAATGAGCAGTTCTTC. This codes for CASRGTGTYNEQFF.

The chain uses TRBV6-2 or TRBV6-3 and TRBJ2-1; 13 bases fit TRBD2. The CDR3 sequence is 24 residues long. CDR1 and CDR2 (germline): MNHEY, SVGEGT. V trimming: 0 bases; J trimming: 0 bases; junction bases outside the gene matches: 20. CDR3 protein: CASSYSALTRGLAGVDSSYNEQFF. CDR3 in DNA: TGTGCCAGCAGTTACTCAGCCCTAACTCGTGGACTAGCGGGAGTCGATAGCTCCTACAATGAGCAGTTCTTC.

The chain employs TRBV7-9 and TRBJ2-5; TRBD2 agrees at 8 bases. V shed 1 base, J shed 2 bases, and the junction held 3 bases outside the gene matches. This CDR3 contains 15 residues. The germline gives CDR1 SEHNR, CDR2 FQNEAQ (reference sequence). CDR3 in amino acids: CASSLEASGQETQYF. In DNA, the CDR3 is TGTGCCAGCAGCTTAGAGGCTAGCGGGCAAGAGACCCAGTACTTC.

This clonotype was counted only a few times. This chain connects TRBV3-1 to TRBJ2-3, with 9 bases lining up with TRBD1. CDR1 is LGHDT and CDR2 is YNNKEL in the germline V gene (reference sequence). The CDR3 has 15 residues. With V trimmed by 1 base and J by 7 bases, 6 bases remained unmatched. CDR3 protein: CASSQGEDRGNTQYF. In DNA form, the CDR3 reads TGTGCCAGCAGCCAAGGGGAGGACAGGGGAAATACGCAGTATTTT.

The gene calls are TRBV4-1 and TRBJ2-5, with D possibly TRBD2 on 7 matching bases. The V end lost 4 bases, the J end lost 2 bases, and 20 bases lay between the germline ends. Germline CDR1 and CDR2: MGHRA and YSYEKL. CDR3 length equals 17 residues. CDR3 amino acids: CASSPAKGGGTQETQYF. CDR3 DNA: TGCGCCAGCAGCCCCGCGAAGGGGGGGGGGACGCAAGAGACCCAGTACTTC.

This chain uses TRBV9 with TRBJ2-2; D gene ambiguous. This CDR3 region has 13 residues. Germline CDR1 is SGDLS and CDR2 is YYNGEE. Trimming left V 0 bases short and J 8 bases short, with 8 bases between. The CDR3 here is CASSVAVGGELFF. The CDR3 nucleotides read TGTGCCAGCAGCGTAGCAGTGGGAGGGGAGCTGTTTTTT. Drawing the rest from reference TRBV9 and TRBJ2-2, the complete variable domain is DSGVTQTPKHLITATGQRVTLRCSPRSGDLSVYWYQQSLDQGLQFLIQYYNGEERAKGNILERFSAQQFPDLHSELNLSSLELGDSALYFCASSVAVGGELFFGEGSRLTVL.

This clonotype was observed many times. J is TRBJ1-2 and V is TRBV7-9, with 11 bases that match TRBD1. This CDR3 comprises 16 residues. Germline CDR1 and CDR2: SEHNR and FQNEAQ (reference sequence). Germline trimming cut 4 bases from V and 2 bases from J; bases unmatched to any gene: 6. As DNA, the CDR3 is TGTGCCAGCAGCTCGGACAGGGGGCTTTTCAACTATGGCTACACCTTC. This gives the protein CASSSDRGLFNYGYTF.

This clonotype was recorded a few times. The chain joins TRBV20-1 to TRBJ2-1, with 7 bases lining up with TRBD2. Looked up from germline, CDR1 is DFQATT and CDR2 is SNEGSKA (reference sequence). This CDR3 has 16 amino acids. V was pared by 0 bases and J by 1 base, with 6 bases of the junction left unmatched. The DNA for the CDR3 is TGCAGTGCTAGAGATAAAGTAGCGGGTTCCTACAATGAGCAGTTCTTC. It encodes CSARDKVAGSYNEQFF.

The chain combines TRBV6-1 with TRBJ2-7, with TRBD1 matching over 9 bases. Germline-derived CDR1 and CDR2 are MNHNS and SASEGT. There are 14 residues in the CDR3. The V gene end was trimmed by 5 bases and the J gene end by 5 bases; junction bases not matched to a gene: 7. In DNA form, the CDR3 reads TGTGCCAGCAGTACCGGGACAGGGTCCCACGAGCAGTACTTC. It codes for CASSTGTGSHEQYF.

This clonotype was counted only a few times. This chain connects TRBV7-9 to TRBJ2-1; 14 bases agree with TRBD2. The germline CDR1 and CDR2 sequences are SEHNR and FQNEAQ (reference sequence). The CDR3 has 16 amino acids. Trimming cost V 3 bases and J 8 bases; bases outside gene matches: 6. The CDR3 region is CASSLGLAGVGDEQFF. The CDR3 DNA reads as TGTGCCAGCAGCTTGGGACTAGCGGGAGTTGGAGATGAGCAGTTCTTC.

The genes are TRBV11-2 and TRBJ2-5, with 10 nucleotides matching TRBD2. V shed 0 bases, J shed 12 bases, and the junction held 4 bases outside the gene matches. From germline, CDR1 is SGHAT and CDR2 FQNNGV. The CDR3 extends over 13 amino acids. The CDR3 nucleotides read TGTGCCAGCAGCTTAGAACTAGCGGGGAGCAAGTACTTC. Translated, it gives CASSLELAGSKYF.